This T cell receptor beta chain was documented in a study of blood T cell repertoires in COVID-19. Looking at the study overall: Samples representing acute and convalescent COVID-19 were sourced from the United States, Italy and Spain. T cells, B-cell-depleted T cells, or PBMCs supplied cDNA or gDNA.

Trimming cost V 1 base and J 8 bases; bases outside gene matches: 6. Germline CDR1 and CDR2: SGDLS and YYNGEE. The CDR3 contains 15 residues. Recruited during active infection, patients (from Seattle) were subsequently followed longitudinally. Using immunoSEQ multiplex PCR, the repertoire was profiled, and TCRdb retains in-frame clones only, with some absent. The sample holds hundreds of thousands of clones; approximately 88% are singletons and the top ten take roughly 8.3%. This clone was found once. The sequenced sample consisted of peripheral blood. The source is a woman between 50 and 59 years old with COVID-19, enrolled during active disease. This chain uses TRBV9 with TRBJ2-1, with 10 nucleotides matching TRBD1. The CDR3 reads CASSVFGQGGYEQFF. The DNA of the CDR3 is TGTGCCAGCAGCGTATTCGGACAGGGGGGTTATGAGCAGTTCTTC. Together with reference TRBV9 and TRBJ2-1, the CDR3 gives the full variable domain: DSGVTQTPKHLITATGQRVTLRCSPRSGDLSVYWYQQSLDQGLQFLIQYYNGEERAKGNILERFSAQQFPDLHSELNLSSLELGDSALYFCASSVFGQGGYEQFFGPGTRLTVL.